The 9 T cell receptor beta chains given below trace back to one sample, sequenced in a study of cytomegalovirus exposure and HLA in healthy donors. The PCR contained 60 Vbeta and 13 Jbeta primers. Assay used: immunoSEQ multiplex PCR; TCRdb lists only in-frame clones, some missing. This repertoire shows roughly 100,000 clones, around four fifths found once; its top ten account for roughly 1.7%. The specimen was PBMCs. The receptors stem from a woman aged 40 to 55 in good health and CMV-seronegative.

This clone was observed once. The chain joins TRBV6-6 to TRBJ1-1; D uncertain. This CDR3 spans 10 amino acids. Per germline, CDR1 MNHNY and CDR2 SVGAGI (reference sequence). V was shortened by 10 bases and J by 5 bases, with 8 bases between the two germline ends. DNA of the CDR3: TGTGCCACCCAACGGACTGAAGCTTTCTTT. It specifies CATQRTEAFF.

This clone was detected only once. The chain couples TRBV7-2 to TRBJ2-1; 15 bases agree with TRBD2. The CDR3 length is 19 residues. V shed 3 bases, J shed 7 bases, and the junction held 13 bases outside the gene matches. From germline, CDR1 is SGHTA and CDR2 FQGNSA. The CDR3 DNA reads TGTGCCAGCAGCTTGCAAGTGGGACTAGCGGGAGGTGGTGGAAATGAGCAGTTCTTC. Amino acids: CASSLQVGLAGGGGNEQFF.

V and J are TRBV25-1 and TRBJ2-7; the match to TRBD1 covers 7 bases. This CDR3 has 18 amino acids. Germline CDR1 reads MGHDK; CDR2 reads SYGVNS. The J segment lost 1 base and the V segment lost 8 bases, leaving 20 bases of the junction unmatched. The CDR3 region has the DNA TGTGCCAGCGGACTGAACCCCAAAGGTGGGACAGCATCCTACGAGCAGTACTTC. This codes for CASGLNPKGGTASYEQYF.

On this clone: This specimen includes other DNA sequences encoding the same CDR3. This rearrangement joins TRBV6-4 to TRBJ2-1; D possibly corresponds to TRBD2 (6 bases). The CDR3 contains 15 residues. V shed 0 bases and J shed 0 bases, with 6 bases lying between them. In germline, CDR1 is MRHNA, CDR2 SNTAGT. CDR3 DNA sequence: TGTGCCAGCAGTGACTCTAGCGGCTCCTACAATGAGCAGTTCTTC. Translation: CASSDSSGSYNEQFF.

The chain couples TRBV19 to TRBJ2-1; perhaps TRBD2 as D (7 bases). The V gene lost 3 bases and the J gene lost 6 bases, with 15 bases spanning the gap. This CDR3 contains 15 residues. Germline CDR1 and CDR2: LNHDA and SQIVND (reference sequence). The CDR3 sequence: CASSIVGGPINEQFF. The CDR3 DNA is TGTGCCAGTAGTATCGTCGGGGGGCCGATCAATGAGCAGTTCTTC.

This clone has a single count. The V gene is TRBV19, the J gene TRBJ1-3; D is possibly TRBD1 (6 bases). The CDR3 consists of 18 residues. CDR1 and CDR2 from the germline V gene are LNHDA and SQIVND (reference sequence). The V end lost 3 bases, the J end lost 0 bases, and 18 bases lay between the germline ends. CDR3 protein: CASSMVQGRISSGNTIYF. The DNA for the CDR3 is TGTGCCAGTAGTATGGTTCAGGGGCGGATCTCCTCTGGAAACACCATATATTTT. Full variable domain (rest looked up from reference TRBV19 and TRBJ1-3): DGGITQSPKYLFRKEGQNVTLSCEQNLNHDAMYWYRQDPGQGLRLIYYSQIVNDFQKGDIAEGYSVSREKKESFPLTVTSAQKNPTAFYLCASSMVQGRISSGNTIYFGEGSWLTVV.

The rearrangement links TRBV5-1 to TRBJ2-7; TRBD1 is a possible D gene (6 bases). Trimming removed 5 bases from V and 6 bases from J, with 15 bases in between. The CDR3 has 13 residues. CDR1 is SGHRS and CDR2 is YFSETQ in the germline V gene. CDR3 protein: CASRQDRTGEQYF. CDR3 DNA: TGCGCCAGCAGACAAGACAGGACGGGCGAGCAGTACTTC.

The chain combines TRBV28 with TRBJ1-2; the D gene is possibly TRBD1 (5 bases). Germline-derived CDR1 and CDR2 are MDHEN and SYDVKM. V lost 7 bases and J 1 base, leaving 13 bases between the germline ends. This CDR3 spans 14 amino acids. CDR3 DNA: TGTGCCAGCAAGCGTACAGGTGATAACTATGGCTACACCTTC. This gives the protein CASKRTGDNYGYTF.

This clone has only a few counts. The chain uses TRBV15 and TRBJ2-1; 7 bases align to TRBD1. Germline-derived CDR1 and CDR2 are LNHNV and YYDKDF (reference sequence). The length of the CDR3 is 17 residues. The V and J ends lost 3 bases and 7 bases, in that order; junction bases with no gene match: 15. Here the CDR3 reads CATSSPPQGEWWNEQFF. The CDR3 region has the DNA TGTGCCACCAGCAGTCCTCCCCAGGGGGAGTGGTGGAATGAGCAGTTCTTC.